This T cell receptor (beta chain) was documented in a study of Ad26.COV2.S vaccination and SARS-CoV-2 variants (dated by TCRdb to the early 2020s). Study-level background: Vaccine-arm donors were drawn from COV1001, a multicentre, randomized, double-blind, placebo-controlled phase I-IIa trial of Ad26.COV2.S in healthy adults. Participants in the trial were split at random into five groups of five each, receiving low-dose or high-dose Ad26.COV2.S once or twice, or else placebo on both occasions. Blinding of investigators to trial group allocation was maintained during experiments and outcome assessment. Ad26.COV2.S was administered intramuscularly at a dose of 5x10^10 or 1x10^11 viral particles, either as one shot or as two shots given 56 days apart. The TCR-sequenced set comprised around 30 samples: around 20 Ad26.COV2.S vaccine recipients, 5 placebo recipients and 8 SARS-CoV-2 convalescent individuals. TCRbeta repertoire sequencing was used to assess the specificity and breadth of SARS-CoV-2-reactive T cell receptors after Ad26.COV2.S vaccination.

The immunoSEQ Assay was used to sequence TCRbeta CDR3 regions. After extraction, genomic DNA underwent amplification by bias-controlled multiplex PCR, followed by high-throughput sequencing. Concerning the study's data processing: Collapsing and filtering of sequences were performed to quantify the absolute abundance of each unique TCRbeta CDR3 region. Usable DNA was measured by amplifying reference genes present in all nucleated cells, and TCRbeta template counts were normalized to that usable DNA to estimate T cell fraction. Repertoire TCRs were annotated as SARS-CoV-2-specific when V gene, CDR3 amino acid sequence and J gene were exactly matched to a known reactive TCR set. The reference SARS-CoV-2 TCR set came from MIRA and was filtered for enrichment in COVID-19-positive ImmuneCODE repertoires, removing public or cross-reactive TCRs. Drawing on the MIRA antigens, annotated TCRs were analysed further at the level of specific ORF or position within ORF. Breadth was defined as annotated unique rearrangements over total unique productive rearrangements; depth was the summed frequency of those rearrangements. TCR breadth was compared between groups using two-sided Wilcoxon rank-sum tests. What TCRdb holds here is the immuneACCESS table cut down to in-frame rearrangements. Part of the clones is not present; checked against another copy, under half of the missing clones reflect an unresolved V gene, and the others are unexplained. V and J calls and clone size are those listed in that table; D and trimming were worked out from the DNA. This sample is represented by around 450,000 clones; 75% to 90% of them were singletons. The ten top clones hold over 2.5% of the sample.

What this sample's treatment or condition label stands for: roughly 20 received Ad26.COV2.S at low or high dose, single or two shots; roughly five received placebo; per-sample allocation not given. Repertoires of vaccine and placebo recipients were sequenced from samples collected on day 63 after the first injection. Between 29 July and 7 August 2020, Cohort 1b enrolled 20 to 30 adults aged 18-55 years at one site in Boston, USA. Ad26.COV2.S was a replication-incompetent adenovirus type 26 vector expressing a prefusion-stabilized SARS-CoV-2 spike protein from the original Wuhan strain. What the work shows at the level of the full study, not this receptor alone: Non-spike TCR breadth was comparable between vaccine and placebo recipients, consistent with the vaccine containing only spike. Higher spike-specific TCR breadth was observed in Ad26.COV2.S recipients than in placebo recipients (P = 0.0014). The authors noted that the TCR breadth and depth analyses may have underestimated total T cell responses. Comparing responses between vaccine doses or regimens was not something the study was powered to do. Substantial breadth of spike-specific CD8+ and CD4+ T cell responses was reported after vaccination.

Measured from the cysteine to the phenylalanine, the CDR3 is 17 residues long. The DNA shown is the 51-base CDR3, in frame from base 1. Between the V and J ends, shortened by 2 bases and 4 bases respectively, the junction contains 20 bases. The germline V gene (reference sequence) provides CDR1 GTSNPN and CDR2 SVGIG. Note on this clone: Its antigen is unknown. Base qualities are not at hand, and no much larger clone is one base apart.

The chain is encoded by TRBV30 joined to TRBJ1-4, with no D gene named confidently. The material was peripheral blood, obtained in a trial of Ad26.COV2.S vaccine versus placebo. This TCR was sampled from a person aged 18 to 59 who received the Ad26.COV2.S COVID-19 vaccine or a placebo. The DNA sequence reads TGTGCCTGGAGTTTTTCCAGGTCACACCCCTTTAATGAAAAACTGTTTTTT. It specifies CAWSFSRSHPFNEKLFF.